This T cell receptor beta chain was obtained from a study of cytomegalovirus exposure and HLA in healthy donors. Study-wide results and limits: In a later analysis, common viral pathogens appeared linked to several of the most significant clusters. The only immune exposure information that was available was CMV serostatus.

Each of the donors was a healthy bone marrow donor. Donors sampled were nominally healthy, though unrecorded immune exposures were likely. Amplification used 60 Vbeta primers and 13 Jbeta primers. Assay used: immunoSEQ multiplex PCR; TCRdb lists only in-frame clones, some missing. Of tens of thousands of clones in the sample, about three quarters are singletons; the top ten hold 11%. Concerning this clone itself: Its antigen is unknown.

This clonotype originated in a woman between 40 and 55 years old in good health and CMV-seropositive. Sequenced: PBMCs.

The CDR3 coding sequence is TGTGCCAGCAGTTCCGGACAGGGTTGGGACTACACCTTC. This translates into CASSSGQGWDYTF. The genes are TRBV6-1 and TRBJ1-2, with 8 positions matching TRBD1. The J segment lost 10 bases and the V segment lost 5 bases, leaving 9 bases of the junction unmatched. The CDR3 spans 13 residues. Looked up from germline, CDR1 is MNHNS and CDR2 is SASEGT.